The 8 T cell receptor beta chains in this list originate from one sample, sequenced in a study of T cell repertoires in cytomegalovirus infection. TCRdb redid the calling of the reads with MiXCR, one entry per CDR3 protein. The repertoire holds hundreds of thousands of distinct CDR3 sequences, with more than 30% as singletons. These receptors' antigens are unknown. The input for sequencing was cultured PBMCs, taken from culture after CMV antigen stimulation. Every receptor here comes from a human donor in good health (CMV status not recorded). Some clones in this sample may be carry-over from other donors' samples.

This clonotype showed up just a few times. The CDR3 protein is CASSSSGIGHANTGELFF. The DNA of the CDR3 is TGTGCCAGCAGCTCTTCCGGAATTGGCCATGCGAACACCGGGGAGCTGTTTTTT. The genes are TRBV11-3 and TRBJ2-2; D unclear. Trimming took off 4 bases at V and 0 bases at J, with 18 bases between the two ends. The CDR3 contains 18 residues. CDR1 is SGHNT, CDR2 YENEEA, per germline.

This clonotype was seen a handful of times. The rearrangement links TRBV27 to TRBJ1-4, with D tentatively TRBD1 (6 bases). CDR1 is MNHEY and CDR2 is SMNVEV in the germline V gene (reference sequence). This CDR3 has 14 residues. V was pared by 4 bases and J by 7 bases, with 13 bases between. The CDR3, as DNA: TGTGCCAGCAGTTCACAGGGTCTGGGTGAAAAACTGTTTTTT. This translates into CASSSQGLGEKLFF.

This clonotype was seen repeatedly, ten times or more. The chain employs TRBV20-1 and TRBJ1-5, with 8 positions matching TRBD1. This CDR3 contains 13 residues. Germline CDR1 is DFQATT and CDR2 is SNEGSKA (reference sequence). V was pared by 0 bases and J by 7 bases, with 2 bases of the junction left unmatched. The CDR3 here is CSAREAGGQPQHF. The CDR3 nucleotides read TGCAGTGCTAGAGAGGCAGGGGGCCAGCCCCAGCATTTT.

The chain combines TRBV11-3 with TRBJ2-3; 11 nucleotides align to TRBD2. This CDR3 has 19 amino acids. CDR1 and CDR2 from the germline V gene are SGHNT and YENEEA. The V and J ends lost 5 bases and 2 bases, in that order; junction bases with no gene match: 15. The CDR3 DNA sequence: TGTGCCAGCAGCGTTAGCTTTTCTATAGCGGGAGGGTACACAGATACGCAGTATTTT. This encodes CASSVSFSIAGGYTDTQYF. The full variable domain, rest sourced from reference TRBV11-3 and TRBJ2-3, is EAGVVQSPRYKIIEKKQPVAFWCNPISGHNTLYWYLQNLGQGPELLIRYENEEAVDDSQLPKDRFSAERLKGVDSTLKIQPAELGDSAVYLCASSVSFSIAGGYTDTQYFGPGTRLTVL.

This clonotype came up many times. The gene calls are TRBV4-3 and TRBJ2-3, with 7 bases fitting TRBD2. This CDR3 spans 16 amino acids. Trimming removed 3 bases from V and 1 base from J; junction bases left unmatched: 7. Germline V gives CDR1 LGHNA, CDR2 YSLEER. CDR3: CASSHRAGEGTDTQYF. In nucleotides, the CDR3 is TGCGCCAGCAGCCATCGGGCGGGAGAGGGCACAGATACGCAGTATTTT.

The gene calls are TRBV12-3 or TRBV12-4 and TRBJ2-1; D possibly corresponds to TRBD1 (7 bases). The CDR3 extends over 16 amino acids. V gave up 6 bases and J gave up 5 bases, with 20 bases separating them. The chain's CDR3 is CASSQGGLSPNNEQFF. DNA of the CDR3: TGTGCCAGCAGCCAGGGGGGCCTAAGCCCAAACAATGAGCAGTTCTTC.

The V call is TRBV7-2, the J call TRBJ2-7; D might be TRBD2 (6 bases). Deletions cut 5 bases from V and 3 bases from J, with 14 bases between. Germline V CDR1 and CDR2: SGHTA, FQGNSA. This CDR3 spans 14 amino acids. DNA for the CDR3: TGTGCCAGCAGCCCGGGACTCAGAGACTACGAGCAGTACTTC. It codes for CASSPGLRDYEQYF.

J is TRBJ1-5 and V is TRBV20-1; unclear D gene. V was cut by 3 bases and J by 3 bases, with 12 bases left in between. The CDR3 is 14 residues long. Germline assignment: CDR1 DFQATT and CDR2 SNEGSKA (reference sequence). DNA for the CDR3: TGCAGTGCTAGTAATCCGGTCTCCAATCAGCCCCAGCATTTT. The encoded protein is CSASNPVSNQPQHF.